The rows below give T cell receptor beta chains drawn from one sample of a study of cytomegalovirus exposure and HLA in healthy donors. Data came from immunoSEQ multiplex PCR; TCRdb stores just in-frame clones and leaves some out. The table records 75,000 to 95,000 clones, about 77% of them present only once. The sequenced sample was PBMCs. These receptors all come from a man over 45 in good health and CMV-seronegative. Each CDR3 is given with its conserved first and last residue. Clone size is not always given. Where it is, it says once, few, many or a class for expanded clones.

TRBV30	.	CAWSVSVYEQYF
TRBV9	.	CASSVEGVPYNSPLHF
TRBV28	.	CASRSIPREVTVF
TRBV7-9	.	CASSTGLDMAFF
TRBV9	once	CASSVGTEVSGYTF
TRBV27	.	CASSSPATRKETQYF
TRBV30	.	CAWGRGSTYNSPLHF
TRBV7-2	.	CASSVRYSYRQETQYF
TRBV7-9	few	CASRASGAAEQFF
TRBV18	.	CASSPEYRVGANVLTF
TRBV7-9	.	CASSLSDLGYTF
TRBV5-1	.	CASSLAVSSYNEQFF
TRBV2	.	CASRNRGEAGANVLTF
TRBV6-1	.	CASRDTGGRGTEAFF
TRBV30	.	CAWRQGKFYGARGDTQYF
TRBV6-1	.	CASSVDADTGELFF
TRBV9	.	CASSVGGTNQETQYF
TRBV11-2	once	CASSLGTGQETQYF
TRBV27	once	CASKSGLKTYEQYF
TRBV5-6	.	CASSPQGARNTEAFF
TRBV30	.	CAWKSGSGNQPQHF
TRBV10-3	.	CAISDTQGELFF
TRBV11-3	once	CASSSPYPTDTQYF
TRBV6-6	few	CASSSWTDGYTF
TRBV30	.	CASRGAALFYEQYF
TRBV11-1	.	CASTEQASYNEQFF
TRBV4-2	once	CASSQVGQGSGYTF
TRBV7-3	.	CASSIDREETQYF
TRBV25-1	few	CASSEGGGRLYEQYF
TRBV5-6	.	CASSLKGLGGPGETQYF
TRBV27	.	CASRRGTGLTSYNSPLHF
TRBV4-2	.	CASSQELTGGRETQYF
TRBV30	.	CACPDRENYGYTF
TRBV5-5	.	CASSLAPTSGGHEQYF
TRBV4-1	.	CASSQVQGPINEAFF
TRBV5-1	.	CASSKIAGGQNNEQFF
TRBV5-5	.	CASSLAVGAGGLYEQYF
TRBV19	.	CASSSSLEGTQYF
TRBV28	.	CASSPTGLRNQPQHF
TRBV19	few	CASRGGSEAFF
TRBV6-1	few	CASRDRASSSYEQYF
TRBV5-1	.	CASSTDRGLGNTEAFF